A selection of T cell receptor beta chains follows, all from one sample in a study of T cells in Graves' hyperthyroidism and ophthalmopathy. TCRdb re-analysed the multiplex PCR reads in MiXCR, keeping a single row per CDR3 protein. The table shows around 560,000 distinct CDR3 sequences, with approximately 15% occurring only once. Sequencing input: blood. Every receptor here comes from a woman between 18 and 29 years old with Graves' hyperthyroidism. The CDR3 runs from the conserved cysteine through the conserved F or W.

V gene	J gene	CDR3 protein
TRBV25-1	TRBJ1-5	CASSEYTRGEVGGQPQHF
TRBV12-3/TRBV12-4	TRBJ2-3	CASSLTTTDAQYF
TRBV7-2	TRBJ1-4	CASSLHTGGAKLFF
TRBV29-1	TRBJ1-1	CSVGTGTGMNTEAFF
TRBV20-1	TRBJ2-5	CSASGRGSETQYF
TRBV29-1	TRBJ2-3	CSVEPGSTDTQYF
TRBV20-1	TRBJ1-1	CSASAGPRTEAFF
TRBV25-1	TRBJ2-7	CASSEYIGTVFEQYF
TRBV7-9	TRBJ2-7	CASSRPGSSYEQYF
TRBV12-3/TRBV12-4	TRBJ1-2	CASTPAAGVGYGYTF